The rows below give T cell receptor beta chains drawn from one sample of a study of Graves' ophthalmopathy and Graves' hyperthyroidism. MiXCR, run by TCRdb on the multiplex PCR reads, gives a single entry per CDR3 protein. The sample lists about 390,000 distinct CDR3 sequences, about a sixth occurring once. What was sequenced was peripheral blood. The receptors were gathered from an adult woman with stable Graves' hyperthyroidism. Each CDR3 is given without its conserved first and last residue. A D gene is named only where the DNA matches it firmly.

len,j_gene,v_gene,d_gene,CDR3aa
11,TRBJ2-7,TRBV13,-,ASSADPHYEQY
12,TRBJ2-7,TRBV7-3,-,ASSQDGGPYEQY
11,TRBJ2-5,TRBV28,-,ASTGPTRLIQY
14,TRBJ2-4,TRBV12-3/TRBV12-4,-,ASTLRGNLAKNIQY
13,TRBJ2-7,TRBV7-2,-,ASSYRARPSYEQY
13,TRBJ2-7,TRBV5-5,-,ASSLNPIPPYEQY
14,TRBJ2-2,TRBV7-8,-,ASSRGGGAQTGELF
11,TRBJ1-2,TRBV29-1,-,SVAAGAHYGYT
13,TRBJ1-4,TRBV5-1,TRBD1,ASSWGTGDREKLF
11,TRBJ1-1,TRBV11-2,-,ASSDLRGTEAF
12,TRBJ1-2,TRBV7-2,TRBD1,ASSLQGAGYGYT
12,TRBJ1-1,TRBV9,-,ASSVPDGNTEAF
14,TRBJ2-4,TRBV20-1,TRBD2,SARSLSGRAVNIQY
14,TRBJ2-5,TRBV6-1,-,ASTPRWGQDQETQY
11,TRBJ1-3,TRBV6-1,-,ASSVGSGNTIY
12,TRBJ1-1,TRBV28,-,ASSPLGAYTEAF
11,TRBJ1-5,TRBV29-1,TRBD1,SVPGQGGQPQH
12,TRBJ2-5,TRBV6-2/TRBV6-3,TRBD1,ASSRGQGAKTQY
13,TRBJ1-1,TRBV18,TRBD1,ASSPTPDRDTEAF
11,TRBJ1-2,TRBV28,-,ASSFFRGGGYT
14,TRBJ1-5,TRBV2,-,ASSDIAGSVDQPQH
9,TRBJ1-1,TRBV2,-,ASSRQEEAF
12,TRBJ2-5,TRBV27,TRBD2,ASSFVAGDGTQY
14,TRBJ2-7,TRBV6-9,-,ASSYSIPSGPYEQY
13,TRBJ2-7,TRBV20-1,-,SASKTRGGVYEQY
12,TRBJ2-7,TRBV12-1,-,ASSFGSQVHEQY
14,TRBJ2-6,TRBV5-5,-,ASSLVGSSGANVLT
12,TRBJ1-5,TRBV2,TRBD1,ASASGTGLQPQH
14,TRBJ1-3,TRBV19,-,ASTATATNSGNTIY
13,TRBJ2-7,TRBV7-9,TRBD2,ASSPTGTSGTEQY
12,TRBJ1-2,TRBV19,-,ASSLRQKTYGYT
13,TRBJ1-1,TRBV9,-,ASSVGPTRNTEAF
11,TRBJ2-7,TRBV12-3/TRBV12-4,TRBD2,ASRSGGRHEQY
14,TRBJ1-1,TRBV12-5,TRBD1,ASGLDLSGTGAEAF
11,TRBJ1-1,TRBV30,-,AWSVLGSTEAF
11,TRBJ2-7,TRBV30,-,AWSVDTNYEQY
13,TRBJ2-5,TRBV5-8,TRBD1,ASSPGTAQQETQY
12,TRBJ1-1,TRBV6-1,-,ASRGDRLGTEAF
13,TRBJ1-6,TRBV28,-,ASSSSGDYNSPLH